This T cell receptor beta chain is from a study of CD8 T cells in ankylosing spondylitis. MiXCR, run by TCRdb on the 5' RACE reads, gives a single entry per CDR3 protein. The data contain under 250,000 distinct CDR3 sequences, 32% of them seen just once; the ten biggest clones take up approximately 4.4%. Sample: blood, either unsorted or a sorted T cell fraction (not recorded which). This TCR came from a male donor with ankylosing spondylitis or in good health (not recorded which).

The CDR3 protein is CASSTPGTVTDTQYF. CDR3 sequence (DNA): TGTGCCAGCAGTACCCCCGGGACAGTCACAGATACGCAGTATTTT. The rearrangement joins TRBV25-1 to TRBJ2-3; TRBD1 matches 7 bases. The germline CDR1 and CDR2 sequences are MGHDK and SYGVNS. CDR3 length: 15 amino acids. Losses at the gene ends were 5 bases for V and 2 bases for J; bases not matched to a gene: 7.